A single T cell receptor beta chain is shown here with its context. Its antigen is unknown. At one of its ends the junction is not consistent with the germline gene, which may arise from a read error. Each patient came to thyroid surgery without any prior treatment (of any kind). The entry originates in a study of metastatic and nonmetastatic thyroid tumors. On the study more broadly: Repertoires of blood and of tissue (tumor or nodule) from malignant and benign thyroid patients were compared.

The CDR3 has 15 amino acids. The germline V gene has CDR1 SGHTA and CDR2 FQGNSA. Per the original methods: It was from CDR3 differences across clinicopathological groups that a distant-metastasis classifier for papillary thyroid cancer was built. TCRdb ran MiXCR on the PCR reads. The V and J calls, along with clone size, are taken from TCRdb and not from the paper's own processing. The sample includes about 33,000 clones, roughly a sixth seen only once; the top ten take 9.5% to 15%. Study-wide results and limits: The study reportedly found significantly higher TCR beta diversity in malignant thyroid tumors than benign nodules, in blood and tumor.

Sequenced material: blood. The chain joins TRBV7-2 to TRBJ1-6; 7 positions match TRBD1. The TCR originated in a male donor with papillary thyroid cancer or a benign thyroid nodule (not recorded which). Some clones in this sample may be carry-over from other donors' samples. CDR3 sequence (DNA): TGTGCCAGCAGCTTAGCGAACAGGGGACCTCCACCCATCCACTTT. The encoded protein is CASSLANRGPPPIHF.